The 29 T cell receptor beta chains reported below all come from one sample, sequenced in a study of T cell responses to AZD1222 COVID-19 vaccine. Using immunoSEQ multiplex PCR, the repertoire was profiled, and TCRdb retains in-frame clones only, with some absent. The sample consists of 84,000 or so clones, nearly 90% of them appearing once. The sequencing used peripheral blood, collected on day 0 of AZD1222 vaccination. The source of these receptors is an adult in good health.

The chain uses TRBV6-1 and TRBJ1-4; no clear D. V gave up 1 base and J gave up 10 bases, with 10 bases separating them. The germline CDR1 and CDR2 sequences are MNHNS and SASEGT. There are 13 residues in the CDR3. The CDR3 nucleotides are TGTGCCAGCAGTGAAGGGTCACGAGGAAAACTGTTTTTT. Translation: CASSEGSRGKLFF.

This CDR3 is CASSPQGLGNSPLHF. CDR3 DNA sequence: TGTGCCAGCAGTCCTCAGGGTCTGGGTAATTCACCCCTCCACTTT. The chain couples TRBV6-5 to TRBJ1-6; a weak D match, TRBD1 (5 bases). Germline values: CDR1 MNHEY, CDR2 SVGAGI. V lost 5 bases and J lost 6, with 14 bases in between. The CDR3 has 15 amino acids.

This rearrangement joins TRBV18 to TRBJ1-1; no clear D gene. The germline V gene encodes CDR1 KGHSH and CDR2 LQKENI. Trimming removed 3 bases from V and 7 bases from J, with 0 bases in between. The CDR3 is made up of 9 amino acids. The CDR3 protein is CASSPEAFF. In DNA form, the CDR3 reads TGTGCCAGCTCACCTGAAGCTTTCTTT.

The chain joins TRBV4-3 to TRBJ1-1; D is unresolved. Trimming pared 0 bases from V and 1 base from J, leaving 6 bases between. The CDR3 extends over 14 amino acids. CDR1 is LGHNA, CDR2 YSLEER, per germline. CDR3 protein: CASSQERANTEAFF. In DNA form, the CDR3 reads TGCGCCAGCAGCCAAGAGCGGGCGAACACTGAAGCTTTCTTT.

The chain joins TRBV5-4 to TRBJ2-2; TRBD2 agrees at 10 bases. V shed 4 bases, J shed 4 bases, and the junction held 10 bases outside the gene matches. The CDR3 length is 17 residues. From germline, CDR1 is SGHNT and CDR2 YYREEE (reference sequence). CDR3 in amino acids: CASSQLGLAPGTGELFF. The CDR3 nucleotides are TGTGCCAGCAGCCAGTTGGGACTAGCGCCGGGCACCGGGGAGCTGTTTTTT. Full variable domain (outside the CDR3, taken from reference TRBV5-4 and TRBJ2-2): ETGVTQSPTHLIKTRGQQVTLRCSSQSGHNTVSWYQQALGQGPQFIFQYYREEENGRGNFPPRFSGLQFPNYSSELNVNALELDDSALYLCASSQLGLAPGTGELFFGEGSRLTVL.

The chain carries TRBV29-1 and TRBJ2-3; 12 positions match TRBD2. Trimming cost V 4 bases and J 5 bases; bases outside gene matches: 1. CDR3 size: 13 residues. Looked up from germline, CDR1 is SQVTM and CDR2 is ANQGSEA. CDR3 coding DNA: TGCAGCGTTGGACTAGCGGGAGTAGATACGCAGTATTTT. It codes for CSVGLAGVDTQYF.

CDR3 DNA sequence: TGTGCCAGCACCGCTCAGGGAAGGGGCACTGAAGCTTTCTTT. The encoded protein is CASTAQGRGTEAFF. The V gene is TRBV6-5, the J gene TRBJ1-1; weak D call: TRBD1 (5 bases). CDR1 is MNHEY, CDR2 SVGAGI, per germline. Between the trimmed V and J ends, which lost 7 bases and 4 bases, there was a span of 16 bases. The CDR3 has 14 residues.

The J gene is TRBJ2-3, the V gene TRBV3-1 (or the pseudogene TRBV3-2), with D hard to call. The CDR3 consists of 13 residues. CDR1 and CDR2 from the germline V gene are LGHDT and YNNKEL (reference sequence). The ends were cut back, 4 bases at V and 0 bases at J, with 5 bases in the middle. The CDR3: CASSRASTDTQYF. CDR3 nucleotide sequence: TGTGCCAGCAGCCGGGCTAGCACAGATACGCAGTATTTT.

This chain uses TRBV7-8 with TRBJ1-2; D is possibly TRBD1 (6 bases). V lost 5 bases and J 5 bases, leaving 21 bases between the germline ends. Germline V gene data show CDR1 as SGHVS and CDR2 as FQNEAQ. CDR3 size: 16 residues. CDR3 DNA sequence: TGTGCCAGCAGCCCCCGGGACACGATAGCGGGGTATGGCTACACCTTC. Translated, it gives CASSPRDTIAGYGYTF.

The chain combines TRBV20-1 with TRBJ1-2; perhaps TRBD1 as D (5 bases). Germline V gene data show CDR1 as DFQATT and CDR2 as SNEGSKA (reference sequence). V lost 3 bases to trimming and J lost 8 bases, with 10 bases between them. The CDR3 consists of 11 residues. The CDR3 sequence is CSASQGWGYTF. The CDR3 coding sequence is TGCAGTGCTAGCCAGGGCTGGGGCTACACCTTC.

CDR3 in DNA: TGCGCCAGCAGCTTGTTGAACACTGAAGCTTTCTTT. Its translation is CASSLLNTEAFF. The chain employs TRBV5-1 and TRBJ1-1; D not certain. The CDR3 runs to 12 residues. Germline CDR1 reads SGHRS; CDR2 reads YFSETQ. The ends were cut back, 1 base at V and 0 bases at J, with 1 base in the middle.

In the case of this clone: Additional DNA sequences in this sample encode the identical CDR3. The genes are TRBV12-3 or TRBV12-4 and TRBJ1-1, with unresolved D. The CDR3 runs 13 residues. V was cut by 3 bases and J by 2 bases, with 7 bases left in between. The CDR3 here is CASSLGRNTEAFF. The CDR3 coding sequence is TGTGCCAGCAGTTTGGGCAGAAACACTGAAGCTTTCTTT.

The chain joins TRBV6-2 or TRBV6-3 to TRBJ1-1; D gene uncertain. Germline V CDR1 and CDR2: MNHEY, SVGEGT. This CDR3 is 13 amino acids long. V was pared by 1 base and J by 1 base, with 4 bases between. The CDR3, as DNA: TGTGCCAGCAGTTACTTGAGGAACACTGAAGCTTTCTTT. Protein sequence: CASSYLRNTEAFF.

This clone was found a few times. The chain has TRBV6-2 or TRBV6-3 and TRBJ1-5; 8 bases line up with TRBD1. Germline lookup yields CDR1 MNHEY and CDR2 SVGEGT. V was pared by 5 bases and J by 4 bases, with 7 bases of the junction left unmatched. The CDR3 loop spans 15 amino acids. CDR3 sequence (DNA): TGTGCCAGCAGTCCGCGGACAGGGACGAATCAGCCCCAGCATTTT. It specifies CASSPRTGTNQPQHF.

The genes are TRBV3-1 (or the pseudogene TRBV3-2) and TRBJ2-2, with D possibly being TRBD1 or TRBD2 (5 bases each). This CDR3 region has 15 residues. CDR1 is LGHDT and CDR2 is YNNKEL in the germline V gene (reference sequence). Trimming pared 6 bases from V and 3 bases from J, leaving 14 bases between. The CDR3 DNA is TGTGCCAGCAGTTTTAGGGGCGGGCACACCGGGGAGCTGTTTTTT. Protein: CASSFRGGHTGELFF.

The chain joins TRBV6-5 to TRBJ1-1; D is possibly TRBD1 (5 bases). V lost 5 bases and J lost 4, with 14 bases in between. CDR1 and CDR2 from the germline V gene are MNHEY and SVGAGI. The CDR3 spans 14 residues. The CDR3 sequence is CASSNRGRGTEAFF. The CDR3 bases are TGTGCCAGCAGTAATAGGGGCCGGGGCACTGAAGCTTTCTTT.

The CDR3 spells CASSLRGRDQPQHF. The CDR3 bases are TGTGCCAGCAGCTTGCGAGGGAGGGATCAGCCCCAGCATTTT. The chain employs TRBV5-8 and TRBJ1-5; no clear D. V was shortened by 1 base and J by 5 bases, with 10 bases between the two germline ends. Germline V gene sequence: CDR1 SGHTS, CDR2 YDEGEE. The CDR3 consists of 14 residues.

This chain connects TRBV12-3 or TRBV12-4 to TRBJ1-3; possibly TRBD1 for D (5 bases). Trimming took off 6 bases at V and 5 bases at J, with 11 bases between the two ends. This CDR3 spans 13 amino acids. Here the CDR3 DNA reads TGTGCCAGCAGCAAGGACACCCGAAACACCATATATTTT. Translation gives CASSKDTRNTIYF.

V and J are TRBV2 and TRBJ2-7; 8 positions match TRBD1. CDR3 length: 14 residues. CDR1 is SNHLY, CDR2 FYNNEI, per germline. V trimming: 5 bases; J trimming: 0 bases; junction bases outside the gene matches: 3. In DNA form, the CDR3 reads TGTGCCAGCAGTTGGACAGGGAGCTCCTACGAGCAGTACTTC. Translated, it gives CASSWTGSSYEQYF.

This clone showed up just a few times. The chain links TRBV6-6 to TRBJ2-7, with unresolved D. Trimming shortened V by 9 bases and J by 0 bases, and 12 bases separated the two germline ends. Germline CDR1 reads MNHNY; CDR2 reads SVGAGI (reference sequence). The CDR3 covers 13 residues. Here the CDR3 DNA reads TGTGCCAGTTCCTTGAGGAGCTCCTACGAGCAGTACTTC. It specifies CASSLRSSYEQYF.

CDR3 in DNA: TGTGCCAGTAGTATAGGGACAGGAGGGAGTGAGCAGTTCTTC. Translated: CASSIGTGGSEQFF. This rearrangement joins TRBV19 to TRBJ2-1; D possibly corresponds to TRBD1 (7 bases). Germline V gene data show CDR1 as LNHDA and CDR2 as SQIVND (reference sequence). The CDR3 has 14 residues. V was trimmed by 1 base and J by 9 bases, leaving 13 bases between them.

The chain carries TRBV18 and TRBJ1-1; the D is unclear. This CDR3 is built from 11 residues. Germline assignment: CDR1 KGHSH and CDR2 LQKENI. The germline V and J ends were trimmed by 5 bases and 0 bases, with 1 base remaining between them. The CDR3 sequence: CASSVNTEAFF. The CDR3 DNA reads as TGTGCCAGCTCAGTGAACACTGAAGCTTTCTTT.

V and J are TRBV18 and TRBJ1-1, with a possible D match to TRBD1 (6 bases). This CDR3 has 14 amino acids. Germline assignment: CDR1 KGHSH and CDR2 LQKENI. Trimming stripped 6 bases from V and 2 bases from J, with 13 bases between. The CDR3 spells CASSRRDINTEAFF. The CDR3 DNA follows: TGTGCCAGCTCGCGCCGGGACATAAACACTGAAGCTTTCTTT.

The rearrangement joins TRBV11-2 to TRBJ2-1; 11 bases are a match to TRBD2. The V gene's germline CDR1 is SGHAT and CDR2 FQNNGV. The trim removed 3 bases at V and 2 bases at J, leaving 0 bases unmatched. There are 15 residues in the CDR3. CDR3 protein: CASSFSGRAYNEQFF. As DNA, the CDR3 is TGTGCCAGCAGCTTTAGCGGGAGGGCCTACAATGAGCAGTTCTTC. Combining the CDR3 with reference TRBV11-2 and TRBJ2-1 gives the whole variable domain EAGVAQSPRYKIIEKRQSVAFWCNPISGHATLYWYQQILGQGPKLLIQFQNNGVVDDSQLPKDRFSAERLKGVDSTLKIQPAKLEDSAVYLCASSFSGRAYNEQFFGPGTRLTVL.

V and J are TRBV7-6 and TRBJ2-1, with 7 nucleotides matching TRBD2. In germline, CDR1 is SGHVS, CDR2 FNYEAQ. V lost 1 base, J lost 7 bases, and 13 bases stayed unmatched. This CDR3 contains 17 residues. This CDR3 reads CASSLVPPSGELNEQFF. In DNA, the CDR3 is TGTGCCAGCAGCTTAGTGCCCCCTAGCGGTGAACTGAATGAGCAGTTCTTC.

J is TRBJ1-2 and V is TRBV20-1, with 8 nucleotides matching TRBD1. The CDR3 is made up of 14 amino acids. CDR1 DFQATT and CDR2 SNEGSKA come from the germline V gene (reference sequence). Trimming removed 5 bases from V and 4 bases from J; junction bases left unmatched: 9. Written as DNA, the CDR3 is TGCAGTGCTGGTGGACAGGGAAGTAGCTATGGCTACACCTTC. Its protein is CSAGGQGSSYGYTF.

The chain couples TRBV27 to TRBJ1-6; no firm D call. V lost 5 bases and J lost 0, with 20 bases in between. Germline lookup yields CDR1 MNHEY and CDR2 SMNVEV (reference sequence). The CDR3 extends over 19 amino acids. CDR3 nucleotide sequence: TGTGCCAGCAGTCCCAAGGCTGACGGGCCAAGCTCCTATAATTCACCCCTCCACTTT. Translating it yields CASSPKADGPSSYNSPLHF.

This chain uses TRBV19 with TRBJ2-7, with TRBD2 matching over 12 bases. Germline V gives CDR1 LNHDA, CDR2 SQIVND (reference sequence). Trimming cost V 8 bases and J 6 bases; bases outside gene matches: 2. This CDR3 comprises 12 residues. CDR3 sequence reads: CASGTSGPEQYF. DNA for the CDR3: TGTGCCAGTGGGACTAGCGGGCCCGAGCAGTACTTC.

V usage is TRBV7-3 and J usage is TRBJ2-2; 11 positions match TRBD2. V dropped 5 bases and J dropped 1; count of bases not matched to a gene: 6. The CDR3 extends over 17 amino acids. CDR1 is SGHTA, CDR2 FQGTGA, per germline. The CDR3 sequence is CASSAELAGVNTGELFF. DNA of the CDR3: TGTGCCAGCAGCGCTGAACTAGCGGGAGTGAACACCGGGGAGCTGTTTTTT.